The sequence of this TCR beta chain was determined in a study of shared clonotypes between healthy human individuals. Overall study: For every donor, three CD4 naive, three CD4 memory, two CD8 naive and one CD8 memory plates were used. Study-wide points: Donor scarcity curtailed the genetic and exposure-history diversity represented herein. Generation of non-shared clonotypes was less probable than generation of clonotypes shared by all four donors.

Naive CD45RA+ and memory CD45RA-negative subsets were split from CD4+ cells. Assay used: immunoSEQ multiplex PCR; TCRdb lists only in-frame clones, some missing. The table shows about 2.5 million clones, with just under 95% occurring only once. The germline V gene has CDR1 GTSNPN and CDR2 SVGIG (reference sequence). The V and J ends lost 2 bases and 11 bases respectively, with 16 bases between them. CDR3 length: 14 residues. Of note for this clone: As yet, its antigen is unknown.

This chain links TRBV30 with TRBJ1-6, with D unclear. The sequence was obtained from a young man in good health. Some clones in this sample may be carry-over from other donors' samples. Material for sequencing was naive CD4+ T cells from PBMCs. Subset indicated: CD45RA+ positively selected. The CDR3, as DNA: TGTGCCTGGAGTAAACCCGGACTTGTTGCACCCCTCCACTTT. As protein: CAWSKPGLVAPLHF.